A selection of T cell receptor beta chains follows, all from one sample in a study of beta chain features in type 1 diabetes. Assay used: immunoSEQ multiplex PCR; TCRdb lists only in-frame clones, some missing. The sample includes 300,000 to 350,000 clones, approximately 13% of them seen just once. The specimen sequenced was naive CD4+ T cells from blood. These receptors were obtained from a woman aged 18-29 years with type 1 diabetes. Both conserved end residues are part of each CDR3. A D gene is named only where the DNA matches it firmly. Clone size is given for some rows only: seen once, a few or many times, or a class if the clone is expanded.

j_call	v_call	clone_size	d_call	cdr3_aa	cdr3_nt
TRBJ2-3	TRBV4-3	NA	NA	CASSQDPRADTQYF	TGCGCCAGCAGCCAAGACCCGAGGGCAGATACGCAGTATTTT
TRBJ2-1	TRBV7-2	NA	TRBD2	CASRRAGGTSSYNEQFF	TGTGCCAGCCGACGAGCGGGAGGCACCAGCTCCTACAATGAGCAGTTCTTC
TRBJ1-4	TRBV9	NA	NA	CASSTLWGGVEKLFF	TGTGCCAGCAGCACCCTGTGGGGGGGCGTTGAAAAACTGTTTTTT
TRBJ2-1	TRBV18	NA	NA	CASSPPGISSYNEQFF	TGTGCCAGCTCACCACCGGGCATCAGCTCCTACAATGAGCAGTTCTTC
TRBJ2-1	TRBV27	few	TRBD2	CASSTVAGVYEQFF	TGTGCCAGCAGCACGGTCGCGGGAGTCTATGAGCAGTTCTTC
TRBJ2-1	TRBV18	NA	NA	CASSPIGFRSYNEQFF	TGTGCCAGCTCACCGATCGGGTTTCGTTCCTACAATGAGCAGTTCTTC
TRBJ1-4	TRBV11-2	NA	NA	CASSQNEKLFF	TGTGCCAGCAGCCAAAATGAAAAACTGTTTTTT
TRBJ2-5	TRBV7-9	NA	TRBD2	CASSLRISGRESETQYF	TGTGCCAGCAGCTTAAGGATTAGCGGGAGGGAATCGGAGACCCAGTACTTC
TRBJ2-6	TRBV29-1	few	NA	CSVEEGAWANVLTF	TGCAGCGTTGAAGAGGGGGCATGGGCCAACGTCCTGACTTTC
TRBJ2-5	TRBV7-6	NA	NA	CASSSRVQETQYF	TGTGCCAGCAGCTCGAGGGTACAAGAGACCCAGTACTTC
TRBJ2-1	TRBV7-2	few	NA	CASSLQSGLAYNEQFF	TGTGCCAGCAGCTTGCAGTCCGGACTTGCCTACAATGAGCAGTTCTTC
TRBJ2-1	TRBV2	NA	TRBD2	CASSVRTSWNEQFF	TGTGCCAGCAGTGTTAGGACTAGCTGGAATGAGCAGTTCTTC
TRBJ2-1	TRBV5-4	few	NA	CASSPWLASYNEQFF	TGTGCCAGCAGCCCCTGGTTAGCGAGTTACAATGAGCAGTTCTTC
TRBJ2-3	TRBV5-4	once	TRBD2	CASSPRTSGISTDTQYF	TGTGCCAGCAGCCCTAGGACTAGCGGGATCAGCACAGATACGCAGTATTTT
TRBJ2-7	TRBV28	NA	TRBD2	CASSRRLAGGSEQYF	TGTGCCAGCAGCCGAAGACTAGCGGGAGGGAGCGAGCAGTACTTC
TRBJ1-1	TRBV5-4	NA	TRBD1	CASSPPGQGRTEAFF	TGTGCCAGCAGCCCGCCGGGACAGGGCCGCACTGAAGCTTTCTTT